This T cell receptor beta chain was identified during a study of post-analysis software for immune sequencing data. Study-wide context: The patients showed relapsing-remitting, secondary progressive and progressive-relapsing multiple sclerosis courses.

Of note for this clonotype: The target antigen is unknown. Mismatch with germline at one junction end may stem from a read error.

Study outcomes and limitations: Normalized Chao1 diversity in multiple sclerosis patients fell significantly below that of controls. When the samples were clustered directly with F measure, those that had been prepared in the same batch showed strong co-clustering. In patients, roughly 5 TRBV segments were more frequent than in controls, with TRBV5-6, TRBV5-1 and TRBV20-1 among them.

Prepared TCR beta cDNA libraries contained unique molecular identifiers. The T cell input of roughly 0.9 to 11 million gave roughly 0.5 million cDNA molecules. TCRdb re-called the PCR reads with MiXCR, one entry per CDR3 protein. This table holds about 500,000 distinct CDR3 sequences, 40% to 55% found once. There are 13 residues in the CDR3. Per the germline V gene, CDR1 is LNHNV and CDR2 is YYDKDF (reference sequence). This sequence joins TRBV15 and TRBJ1-4; D is undetermined. Input material: blood. This receptor was obtained from a girl aged 5-17 years with multiple sclerosis. The CDR3 is CATSGESREKLFF. DNA for the CDR3: TGTGCCACCAGCGGAGAGTCACGAGAAAAACTGTTTTTT.